These 2 T cell receptor beta chains share one sample of origin, sequenced in a study of glioma-infiltrating T cells after dendritic cell vaccination. Clones were read by immunoSEQ multiplex PCR, and TCRdb kept only the in-frame ones, dropping some. In the table there are 60,000 to 70,000 clones, around four fifths of which are singletons. The sample consisted of blood, taken before dendritic cell vaccination. The receptor source for this set is a human donor with glioblastoma.

The rearrangement links TRBV29-1 to TRBJ2-5; 9 bases are a match to TRBD1. The DNA end is more similar to TRBJ2-7, so the J call may be wrong. The germline CDR1 and CDR2 sequences are SQVTM and ANQGSEA. There are 15 residues in the CDR3. The CDR3 DNA sequence: TGCAGCGTCGACGGTTTACAGGGGGCCCCATACGAGCAGTACTTC. Translated, it gives CSVDGLQGAPYEQYF.

The chain employs TRBV7-6 and TRBJ2-7; D is uncertain. CDR3 length: 15 residues. Trimming took 5 bases from V and 5 from J, leaving 19 bases between them. Germline values: CDR1 SGHVS, CDR2 FNYEAQ. The CDR3 sequence: CASSPNAARHDEQYF. In DNA form, the CDR3 reads TGTGCCAGCAGCCCCAATGCAGCGCGGCACGACGAGCAGTACTTC.